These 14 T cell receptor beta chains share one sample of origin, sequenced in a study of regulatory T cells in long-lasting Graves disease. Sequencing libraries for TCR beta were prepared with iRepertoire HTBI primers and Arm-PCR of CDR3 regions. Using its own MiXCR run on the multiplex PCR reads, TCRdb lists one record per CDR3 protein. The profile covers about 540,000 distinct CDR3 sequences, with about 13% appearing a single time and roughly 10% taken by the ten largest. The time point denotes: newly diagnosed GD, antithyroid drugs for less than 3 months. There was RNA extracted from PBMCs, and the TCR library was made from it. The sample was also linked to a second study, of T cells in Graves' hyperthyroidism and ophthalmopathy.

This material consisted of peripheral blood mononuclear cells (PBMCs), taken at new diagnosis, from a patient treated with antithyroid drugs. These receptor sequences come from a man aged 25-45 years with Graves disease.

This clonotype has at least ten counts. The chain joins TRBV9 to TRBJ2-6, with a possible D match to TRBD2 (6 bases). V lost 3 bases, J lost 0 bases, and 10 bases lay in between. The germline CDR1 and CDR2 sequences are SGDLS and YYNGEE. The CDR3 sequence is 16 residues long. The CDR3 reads CASSEGLSSGANVLTF. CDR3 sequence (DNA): TGTGCCAGCAGCGAGGGACTGAGCTCTGGGGCCAACGTCCTGACTTTC.

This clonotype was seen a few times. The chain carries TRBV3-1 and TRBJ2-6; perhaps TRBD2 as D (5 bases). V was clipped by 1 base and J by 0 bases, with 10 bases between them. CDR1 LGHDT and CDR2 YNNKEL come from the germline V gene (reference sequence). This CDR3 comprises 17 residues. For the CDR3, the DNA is TGTGCCAGCAGCCAAGGGAGGACCGTCTCTGGGGCCAACGTCCTGACTTTC. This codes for CASSQGRTVSGANVLTF.

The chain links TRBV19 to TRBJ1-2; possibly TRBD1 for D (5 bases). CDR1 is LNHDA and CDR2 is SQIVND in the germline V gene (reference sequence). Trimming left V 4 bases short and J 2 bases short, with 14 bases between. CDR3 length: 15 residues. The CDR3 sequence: CASSSDRRGNYGYTF. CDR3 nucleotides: TGTGCCAGTAGTAGCGATCGTAGGGGCAACTATGGCTACACCTTC.

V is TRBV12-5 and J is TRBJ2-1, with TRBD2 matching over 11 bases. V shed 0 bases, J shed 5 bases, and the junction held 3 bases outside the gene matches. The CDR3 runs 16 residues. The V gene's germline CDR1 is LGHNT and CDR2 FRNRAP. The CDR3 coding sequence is TGTGCTAGTGGTTTGGTACAGGGACTAGCGGACAATGAGCAGTTCTTC. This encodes CASGLVQGLADNEQFF.

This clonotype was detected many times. CDR3 amino acids: CAVGRDYGYTF. The CDR3 nucleotides read TGTGCCGTTGGCCGTGACTATGGCTACACCTTC. The chain joins TRBV28 to TRBJ1-2, with D unclear. Deletions cut 11 bases from V and 3 bases from J, with 10 bases between. This CDR3 has 11 residues. Germline values: CDR1 MDHEN, CDR2 SYDVKM.

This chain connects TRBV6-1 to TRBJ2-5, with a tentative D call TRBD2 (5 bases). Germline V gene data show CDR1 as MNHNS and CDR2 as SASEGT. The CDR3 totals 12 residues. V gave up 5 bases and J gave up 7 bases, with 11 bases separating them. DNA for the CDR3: TGTGCCAGCAGTCAAAGACGGGGGACCCAGTACTTC. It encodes CASSQRRGTQYF.

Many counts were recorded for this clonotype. CDR3 coding DNA: TGTGCCAGCAGCCCGTATCAGGGCTACACCTTC. Translated, it gives CASSPYQGYTF. The rearrangement joins TRBV11-2 to TRBJ1-2; no clear D gene. The CDR3 has 11 residues. The germline V and J ends were trimmed by 5 bases and 8 bases, with 9 bases remaining between them. Germline CDR1 SGHAT, CDR2 FQNNGV.

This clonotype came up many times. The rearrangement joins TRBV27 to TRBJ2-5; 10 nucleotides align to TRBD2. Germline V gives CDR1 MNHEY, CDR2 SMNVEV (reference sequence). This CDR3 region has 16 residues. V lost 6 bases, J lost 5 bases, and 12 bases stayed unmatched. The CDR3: CASSPSGRALGETQYF. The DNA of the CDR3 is TGTGCCAGCAGCCCCAGCGGGAGGGCCCTCGGGGAGACCCAGTACTTC.

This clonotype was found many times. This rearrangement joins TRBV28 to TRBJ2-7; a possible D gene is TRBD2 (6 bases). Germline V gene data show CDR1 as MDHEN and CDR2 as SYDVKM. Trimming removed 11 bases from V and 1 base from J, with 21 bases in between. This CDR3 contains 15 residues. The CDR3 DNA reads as TGTGCCGCCTTGGGGAGTAGAGGGAGGTCCTACGAGCAGTACTTC. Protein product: CAALGSRGRSYEQYF. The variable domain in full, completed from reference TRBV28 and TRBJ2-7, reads DVKVTQSSRYLVKRTGEKVFLECVQDMDHENMFWYRQDPGLGLRLIYFSYDVKMKEKGDIPEGYSVSREKKERFSLILESASTNQTSMYLCAALGSRGRSYEQYFGPGTRLTVT.

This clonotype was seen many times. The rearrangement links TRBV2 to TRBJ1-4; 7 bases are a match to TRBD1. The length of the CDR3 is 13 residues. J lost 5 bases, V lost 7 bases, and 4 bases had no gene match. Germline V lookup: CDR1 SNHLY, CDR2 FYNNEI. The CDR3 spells CASKGAPNEKLFF. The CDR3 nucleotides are TGTGCCAGCAAGGGGGCCCCAAATGAAAAACTGTTTTTT.

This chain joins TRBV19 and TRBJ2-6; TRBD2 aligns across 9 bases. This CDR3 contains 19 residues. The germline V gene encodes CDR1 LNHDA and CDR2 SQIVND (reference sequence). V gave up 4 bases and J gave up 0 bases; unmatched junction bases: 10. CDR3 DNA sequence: TGTGCCAGTAGTAGCGGGTTGCGGGGGGGCCTCTCTGGGGCCAACGTCCTGACTTTC. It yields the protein CASSSGLRGGLSGANVLTF.

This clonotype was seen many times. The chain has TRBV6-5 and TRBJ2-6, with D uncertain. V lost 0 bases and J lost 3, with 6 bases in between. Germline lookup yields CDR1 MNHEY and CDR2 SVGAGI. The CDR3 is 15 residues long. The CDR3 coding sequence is TGTGCCAGCAGTTACTCAGGCAGTGGGGCCAACGTCCTGACTTTC. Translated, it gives CASSYSGSGANVLTF.

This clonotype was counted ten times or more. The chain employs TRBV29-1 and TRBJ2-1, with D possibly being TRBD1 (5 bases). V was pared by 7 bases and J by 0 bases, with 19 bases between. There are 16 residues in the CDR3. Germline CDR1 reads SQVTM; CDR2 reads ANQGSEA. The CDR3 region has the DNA TGCAGCGCCCCCGCCGAGACAGCAAGCTCCTACAATGAGCAGTTCTTC. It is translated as CSAPAETASSYNEQFF.

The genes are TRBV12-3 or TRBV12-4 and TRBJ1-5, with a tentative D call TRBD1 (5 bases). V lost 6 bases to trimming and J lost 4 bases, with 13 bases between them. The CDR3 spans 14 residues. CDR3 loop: CASSAGTQNQPQHF. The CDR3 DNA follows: TGTGCCAGCAGCGCCGGGACCCAAAATCAGCCCCAGCATTTT.